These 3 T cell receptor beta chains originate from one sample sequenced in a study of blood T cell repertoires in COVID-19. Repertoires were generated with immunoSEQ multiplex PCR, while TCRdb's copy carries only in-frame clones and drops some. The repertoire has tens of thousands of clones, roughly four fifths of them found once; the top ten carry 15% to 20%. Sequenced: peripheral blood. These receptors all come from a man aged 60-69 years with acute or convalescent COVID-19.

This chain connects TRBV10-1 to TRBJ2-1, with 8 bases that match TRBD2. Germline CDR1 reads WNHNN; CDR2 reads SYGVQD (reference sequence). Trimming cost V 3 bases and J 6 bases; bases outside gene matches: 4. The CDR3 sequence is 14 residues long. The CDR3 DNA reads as TGCGCCAGCAGTGAAAGCGGGAGTTTCAATGAGCAGTTCTTC. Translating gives CASSESGSFNEQFF.

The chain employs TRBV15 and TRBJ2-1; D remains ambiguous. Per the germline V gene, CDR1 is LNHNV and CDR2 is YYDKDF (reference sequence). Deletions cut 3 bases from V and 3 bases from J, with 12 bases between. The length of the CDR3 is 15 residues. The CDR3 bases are TGTGCCACCAGCAGGGTACTCCTTGGCTACAATGAGCAGTTCTTC. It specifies CATSRVLLGYNEQFF.

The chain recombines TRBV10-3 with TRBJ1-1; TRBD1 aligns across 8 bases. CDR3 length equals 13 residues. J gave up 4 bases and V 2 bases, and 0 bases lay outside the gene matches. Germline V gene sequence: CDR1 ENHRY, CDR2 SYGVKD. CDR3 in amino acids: CAISEQGATEAFF. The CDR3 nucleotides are TGTGCCATCAGTGAGCAGGGGGCCACTGAAGCTTTCTTT.